Presented here are 14 T cell receptor beta chains from one specimen sequenced in a study of blood T cell repertoires in COVID-19. Some clones are missing from TCRdb's copy, which holds only in-frame ones; the method was immunoSEQ multiplex PCR. The sample yields about 170,000 clones, roughly 80% seen once. The sample taken for sequencing was peripheral blood. All receptors come from a woman aged 80 or over with acute or convalescent COVID-19.

The V and J genes are TRBV6-5 and TRBJ1-2; D is ambiguous. This CDR3 has 15 residues. Germline CDR1 and CDR2: MNHEY and SVGAGI. The V gene lost 0 bases and the J gene lost 7 bases, with 15 bases spanning the gap. CDR3 nucleotides: TGTGCCAGCAGTTACTCGACTTCAGGACTTCGTGGCTACACCTTC. This sequence encodes CASSYSTSGLRGYTF.

V gene TRBV7-9 combines with J gene TRBJ2-5; maybe TRBD1 (5 bases). Per the germline V gene, CDR1 is SEHNR and CDR2 is FQNEAQ (reference sequence). The ends were cut back, 2 bases at V and 3 bases at J, with 13 bases in the middle. The CDR3 extends over 15 amino acids. The CDR3 loop reads CASSLTSWGEETQYF. The DNA for the CDR3 is TGTGCCAGCAGCTTAACGAGCTGGGGCGAAGAGACCCAGTACTTC.

V and J are TRBV16 and TRBJ1-2, with TRBD1 matching 9 bases. This CDR3 has 16 amino acids. V shed 3 bases, J shed 6 bases, and the junction held 11 bases outside the gene matches. Looked up from germline, CDR1 is KGHSY and CDR2 is FQNENV. CDR3 nucleotide sequence: TGTGCCAGCAGCCACAGAGGGCGGACAGGGGTGAATGGCTACACCTTC. Amino acids: CASSHRGRTGVNGYTF.

Here the CDR3 DNA reads TGCACCAGAGAGGAAGGGGTAAGTGGGGCCAACGTCCTGACTTTC. Translated, it gives CTREEGVSGANVLTF. J is TRBJ2-6 and V is TRBV1; TRBD1 is the table's D call and was not checked against the DNA. TRBV1 is described as a pseudogene. The length of the CDR3 is 15 residues.

The chain combines TRBV5-4 with TRBJ2-3; 7 nucleotides align to TRBD2. The CDR3 spans 17 residues. Germline V gene sequence: CDR1 SGHNT, CDR2 YYREEE (reference sequence). V lost 0 bases to trimming and J lost 1 base; unmatched junction nucleotides: 8. CDR3 amino acids: CASSLGGVRGGTDTQYF. For the CDR3, the DNA is TGTGCCAGCAGCTTGGGAGGGGTCCGGGGGGGCACAGATACGCAGTATTTT.

The chain couples TRBV19 to TRBJ2-1; 7 bases are a match to TRBD1. Per germline, CDR1 LNHDA and CDR2 SQIVND (reference sequence). The CDR3 length is 14 residues. The ends lost 5 bases at V and 8 bases at J; junction bases unmatched: 9. The CDR3 nucleotides are TGTGCCAGTAGTGCCAGGGGGTTTGCGGATGAGCAGTTCTTC. It is translated as CASSARGFADEQFF.

The rearrangement joins TRBV27 to TRBJ1-1; tentatively, D is TRBD1 (6 bases). Trimming took 9 bases from V and 5 from J, leaving 19 bases between them. The germline gives CDR1 MNHEY, CDR2 SMNVEV (reference sequence). The CDR3 length is 14 residues. CDR3 in DNA: TGTGCCAGTGGCCTTCGGGGGGCGAGGACTGAAGCTTTCTTT. Translating it yields CASGLRGARTEAFF.

The V call is TRBV11-2, the J call TRBJ1-1, with TRBD1 matching 8 bases. The CDR3 totals 13 residues. With V trimmed by 4 bases and J by 7 bases, 5 bases remained unmatched. CDR1 SGHAT and CDR2 FQNNGV come from the germline V gene. The CDR3 DNA reads as TGTGCCAGCAGCTCACTAGGACAGGGTGAAGCTTTCTTT. This gives the protein CASSSLGQGEAFF.

This chain connects TRBV5-4 to TRBJ2-5; 7 nucleotides line up with TRBD1. V lost 3 bases to trimming and J lost 3 bases; unmatched junction nucleotides: 11. Germline CDR1 and CDR2: SGHNT and YYREEE (reference sequence). The CDR3 has 16 amino acids. CDR3 loop: CASSSTPTGTEETQYF. In DNA, the CDR3 is TGTGCCAGCAGCTCCACTCCGACAGGGACGGAAGAGACCCAGTACTTC.

The chain couples TRBV30 to TRBJ2-1; 8 bases map to TRBD2. The V and J ends lost 8 bases and 8 bases, in that order; junction bases with no gene match: 29. The V gene's germline CDR1 is GTSNPN and CDR2 SVGIG (reference sequence). The CDR3 covers 19 residues. In nucleotides, the CDR3 is TGTGCCCGGGAGAGGGGCCTGAGGGCGGGAGGCCACGCTCGGGATGAGCAGTTCTTC. Its translation: CARERGLRAGGHARDEQFF. Combining the CDR3 with reference TRBV30 and TRBJ2-1 gives the whole variable domain SQTIHQWPATLVQPVGSPLSLECTVEGTSNPNLYWYRQAAGRGLQLLFYSVGIGQISSEVPQNLSASRPQDRQFILSSKKLLLSDSGFYLCARERGLRAGGHARDEQFFGPGTRLTVL.

The gene calls are TRBV7-9 and TRBJ1-5; TRBD1 aligns across 8 bases. This CDR3 comprises 19 residues. Trimming at V came to 6 bases and at J to 0 bases, leaving 16 bases not matched to a gene. Germline V gene lookup returns CDR1 SEHNR and CDR2 FQNEAQ (reference sequence). CDR3 coding DNA: TGTGCCAGCAGTCTGAGGACAGGGAGTACCCCGGCTAGCAATCAGCCCCAGCATTTT. The encoded protein is CASSLRTGSTPASNQPQHF. Using reference TRBV7-9 and TRBJ1-5 for the parts outside the CDR3, the full variable domain is DTGVSQNPRHKITKRGQNVTFRCDPISEHNRLYWYRQTLGQGPEFLTYFQNEAQLEKSRLLSDRFSAERPKGSFSTLEIQRTEQGDSAMYLCASSLRTGSTPASNQPQHFGDGTRLSIL.

The gene calls are TRBV2 and TRBJ2-1; tentatively, D is TRBD1 (6 bases). Trimming pared 5 bases from V and 4 bases from J, leaving 12 bases between. This CDR3 has 14 amino acids. Germline V gene lookup returns CDR1 SNHLY and CDR2 FYNNEI. CDR3 DNA sequence: TGTGCCAGCAGTATCTCGACAGGATACAATGAGCAGTTCTTC. It translates to CASSISTGYNEQFF.

The chain has TRBV7-9 and TRBJ2-1, with D possibly being TRBD1 (5 bases). The CDR3 consists of 13 residues. V lost 5 bases to trimming and J lost 6 bases, with 11 bases between them. In germline, CDR1 is SEHNR, CDR2 FQNEAQ (reference sequence). CDR3 DNA: TGTGCCAGCAGCGACAGCAGGGTCAATGAGCAGTTCTTC. Translating gives CASSDSRVNEQFF.

The rearrangement uses TRBV6-5 and TRBJ2-2; D might be TRBD1 (6 bases). CDR1 and CDR2 (germline): MNHEY, SVGAGI. This CDR3 comprises 13 residues. CDR3 amino acids: CVSQGTNRGELFF. In DNA, the CDR3 is TGTGTTTCACAGGGTACGAATCGCGGGGAGCTGTTTTTT.